Listed below are T cell receptor beta chains from one sample, sequenced in a study of T cell changes during pregnancy in multiple sclerosis. Method: immunoSEQ multiplex PCR; TCRdb's copy keeps in-frame clones and lacks some. The table records around 56,000 clones, approximately 91% of them present only once. The input for sequencing was CD4+ T cells from peripheral blood mononuclear cells, taken in the third trimester of pregnancy. These receptor sequences come from a female donor with multiple sclerosis, enrolled in a pregnancy study. CDR3s include the opening cysteine and the closing phenylalanine or tryptophan. The D gene is left open where the match is weak. Rows may omit the clone size; those that give it use once, few, many or a size class.

CDR3 DNA: TGTGCCAGTAGTATGAAGGCAGGATCGAACACTGAAGCTTTCTTT; CDR3 protein: CASSMKAGSNTEAFF; J gene: TRBJ1-1; V gene: TRBV19; D gene: -; clone size: -
CDR3 DNA: TGTGCCAGCTCACCCCAACAGGGGGCATCGGAGGAAGCTTTCTTT; CDR3 protein: CASSPQQGASEEAFF; J gene: TRBJ1-1; V gene: TRBV18; D gene: TRBD1; clone size: -
CDR3 DNA: TGTGCCAGCCAATCCCTCGGCGGGCAGGGGGCGAAACAAGAGACCCAGTACTTC; CDR3 protein: CASQSLGGQGAKQETQYF; J gene: TRBJ2-5; V gene: TRBV19; D gene: TRBD1; clone size: -
CDR3 DNA: TGCGCCAGCAGCCAACAAGAGACCCAGTACTTC; CDR3 protein: CASSQQETQYF; J gene: TRBJ2-5; V gene: TRBV5-1; D gene: -; clone size: -
CDR3 DNA: TGTGCCAGCAGTTACCTAGACGGGAACACTGAAGCTTTCTTT; CDR3 protein: CASSYLDGNTEAFF; J gene: TRBJ1-1; V gene: TRBV6-5; D gene: -; clone size: -
CDR3 DNA: TGTGCCAGCAGCCCTAGATGGGGGAGGAAGGTTGAGACCAAAAACATTCAGTACTTC; CDR3 protein: CASSPRWGRKVETKNIQYF; J gene: TRBJ2-4; V gene: TRBV14; D gene: -; clone size: few
CDR3 DNA: TGTGCCAGCAGGAAGTCGGGCAGGGCGAACGAAAAACTGTTTTTT; CDR3 protein: CASRKSGRANEKLFF; J gene: TRBJ1-4; V gene: TRBV5-8; D gene: -; clone size: -
CDR3 DNA: TGTGCCAGCAGCCCACTCGACTGGAACACCGGGGAGCTGTTTTTT; CDR3 protein: CASSPLDWNTGELFF; J gene: TRBJ2-2; V gene: TRBV6-6; D gene: -; clone size: -
CDR3 DNA: TGTGCCAGCGGGCCACAGGGCTACACCGGGGAGCTGTTTTTT; CDR3 protein: CASGPQGYTGELFF; J gene: TRBJ2-2; V gene: TRBV7-9; D gene: -; clone size: -
CDR3 DNA: TGTGCCAGCAGCCTTACTCCCGGGACAGGGAATCCTGAAGCTTTCTTT; CDR3 protein: CASSLTPGTGNPEAFF; J gene: TRBJ1-1; V gene: TRBV28; D gene: TRBD1; clone size: -
CDR3 DNA: TGTGCCAGTAGTATACTGGGACTCTCGGAGGACGGGGAGCTGTTTTTT; CDR3 protein: CASSILGLSEDGELFF; J gene: TRBJ2-2; V gene: TRBV19; D gene: -; clone size: -
CDR3 DNA: TGTGCCAGCATGACGGGGTTAGGTCAGCCCCAGCATTTT; CDR3 protein: CASMTGLGQPQHF; J gene: TRBJ1-5; V gene: TRBV6-5; D gene: -; clone size: -
CDR3 DNA: TGTGCCAGCAGTACTAGCACAGATACGCAGTATTTT; CDR3 protein: CASSTSTDTQYF; J gene: TRBJ2-3; V gene: TRBV7-9; D gene: -; clone size: -
CDR3 DNA: TGCGCCAGCAGCACAAGCCGGGACAGGGTGAACTCACCCCTCCACTTT; CDR3 protein: CASSTSRDRVNSPLHF; J gene: TRBJ1-6; V gene: TRBV4-3; D gene: TRBD1; clone size: once
CDR3 DNA: TGTGCCAGCAGCTTAGGGGGACAGAATGGCTACACCTTC; CDR3 protein: CASSLGGQNGYTF; J gene: TRBJ1-2; V gene: TRBV7-2; D gene: TRBD1; clone size: -
CDR3 DNA: TGTGCCAGCTCACCGACCGGGGGTAACACCATATATTTT; CDR3 protein: CASSPTGGNTIYF; J gene: TRBJ1-3; V gene: TRBV18; D gene: -; clone size: once
CDR3 DNA: TGTGCCAGCAGCTTAGCAGGGGCCGTAAACACCGGGGAGCTGTTTTTT; CDR3 protein: CASSLAGAVNTGELFF; J gene: TRBJ2-2; V gene: TRBV7-2; D gene: -; clone size: -
CDR3 DNA: TGTGCTAGTGGCCAAGGGACAGACTATGGCTACACCTTC; CDR3 protein: CASGQGTDYGYTF; J gene: TRBJ1-2; V gene: TRBV12-5; D gene: TRBD1; clone size: once
CDR3 DNA: TGTGCCTGGAGCCCCCAGGTTGAAGCTTTCTTT; CDR3 protein: CAWSPQVEAFF; J gene: TRBJ1-1; V gene: TRBV30; D gene: -; clone size: -
CDR3 DNA: TGTGCCAGCAGCTTAGTCCTAATTATGGCCGGGGAGCTGTTTTTT; CDR3 protein: CASSLVLIMAGELFF; J gene: TRBJ2-2; V gene: TRBV7-2; D gene: -; clone size: -
CDR3 DNA: TGTGCCAGCAGCCCAGACACCAACCAGAGGCCCCAGCATTTT; CDR3 protein: CASSPDTNQRPQHF; J gene: TRBJ1-5; V gene: TRBV9; D gene: -; clone size: -
CDR3 DNA: TGTGCCAGCAAGCGAAGCGGGAGAAGCTCCTACAATGAGCAGTTCTTC; CDR3 protein: CASKRSGRSSYNEQFF; J gene: TRBJ2-1; V gene: TRBV2; D gene: TRBD2; clone size: -
CDR3 DNA: TGCAGCGTTACTCCAGGTGGGACTACTAATGAAAAACTGTTTTTT; CDR3 protein: CSVTPGGTTNEKLFF; J gene: TRBJ1-4; V gene: TRBV29-1; D gene: -; clone size: -
CDR3 DNA: TGTGCCAGCAGTGAACAACAGATAATTAATTCACCCCTCCACTTT; CDR3 protein: CASSEQQIINSPLHF; J gene: TRBJ1-6; V gene: TRBV25-1; D gene: -; clone size: -
CDR3 DNA: TGTGCCAGCAGTGAATGGGACAGTCTAGAAAAACTGTTTTTT; CDR3 protein: CASSEWDSLEKLFF; J gene: TRBJ1-4; V gene: TRBV2; D gene: TRBD1; clone size: -
CDR3 DNA: TGCAGCGTCGGGGACAAGGACCTAAATTCACCCCTCCACTTT; CDR3 protein: CSVGDKDLNSPLHF; J gene: TRBJ1-6; V gene: TRBV29-1; D gene: -; clone size: -
CDR3 DNA: TGTGCCAGCAGCTTCCTAAGCGGCTACACCTTC; CDR3 protein: CASSFLSGYTF; J gene: TRBJ1-2; V gene: TRBV7-2; D gene: -; clone size: -
CDR3 DNA: TGTGCCAGCAGCGGTGGACAGGGTCTCTACGAGCAGTACTTC; CDR3 protein: CASSGGQGLYEQYF; J gene: TRBJ2-7; V gene: TRBV7-9; D gene: TRBD1; clone size: -
CDR3 DNA: TGTGCCAGTAGTATGGGATTGGCCGGGGATCAGCCCCAGCATTTT; CDR3 protein: CASSMGLAGDQPQHF; J gene: TRBJ1-5; V gene: TRBV19; D gene: -; clone size: few
CDR3 DNA: TGCGCCAGCAGCTCAGGCAGGGAACCTGGGGCCAACGTCCTGACTTTC; CDR3 protein: CASSSGREPGANVLTF; J gene: TRBJ2-6; V gene: TRBV5-1; D gene: -; clone size: once
CDR3 DNA: TGTGCCAGCAGTGTCGAGCGGGACCCGTTCTTC; CDR3 protein: CASSVERDPFF; J gene: TRBJ2-1; V gene: TRBV2; D gene: TRBD2; clone size: -
CDR3 DNA: TGTGCCAGCAGCGTAGGACTGACTTCCTACGAGCAGTACTTC; CDR3 protein: CASSVGLTSYEQYF; J gene: TRBJ2-7; V gene: TRBV9; D gene: -; clone size: once
CDR3 DNA: TGTGCCAGCAGCCCCCGGGACAGGTCCTACGAGCAGTACTTC; CDR3 protein: CASSPRDRSYEQYF; J gene: TRBJ2-7; V gene: TRBV4-2; D gene: TRBD1; clone size: -
CDR3 DNA: TGTGCCAGCAGTTTCGCGGGAGTCGACCTGGGGTATACCGGGGAGCTGTTTTTT; CDR3 protein: CASSFAGVDLGYTGELFF; J gene: TRBJ2-2; V gene: TRBV28; D gene: TRBD2; clone size: few
CDR3 DNA: TGTGCCAGCTCACCACAGCGGGAGGATACCTACGAGCAGTACTTC; CDR3 protein: CASSPQREDTYEQYF; J gene: TRBJ2-7; V gene: TRBV18; D gene: TRBD2; clone size: -
CDR3 DNA: TGTGCCAGCAGCTACAGGGATTATGGCTACACCTTC; CDR3 protein: CASSYRDYGYTF; J gene: TRBJ1-2; V gene: TRBV7-8; D gene: -; clone size: -
CDR3 DNA: TGTGCCAGCAGCTCTCGCGGTAGGCGCCAGAACACCGGGGAGCTGTTTTTT; CDR3 protein: CASSSRGRRQNTGELFF; J gene: TRBJ2-2; V gene: TRBV7-3; D gene: -; clone size: -
CDR3 DNA: TGTGCCAGCAGCTTAGCGTTCGTCGGGAGCTACGAGCAGTACTTC; CDR3 protein: CASSLAFVGSYEQYF; J gene: TRBJ2-7; V gene: TRBV7-9; D gene: -; clone size: -
CDR3 DNA: TGTGCCAGCAGTGAACAGGGACAGGGGCTGGAGCCCCAGCATTTT; CDR3 protein: CASSEQGQGLEPQHF; J gene: TRBJ1-5; V gene: TRBV2; D gene: TRBD1; clone size: -
CDR3 DNA: TGTGCCAGCACGGAGGACCCATCAGGCTATGGCTACACCTTC; CDR3 protein: CASTEDPSGYGYTF; J gene: TRBJ1-2; V gene: TRBV27; D gene: -; clone size: -
CDR3 DNA: TGTGCCAGCAGGCCGGGACAAAGGAGTAGGATGGACACTGAAGCTTTCTTT; CDR3 protein: CASRPGQRSRMDTEAFF; J gene: TRBJ1-1; V gene: TRBV11-1; D gene: -; clone size: -
CDR3 DNA: TGTGCCAGCAGTTACCTAAGGACAGGGCAGGGTGGCTACACCTTC; CDR3 protein: CASSYLRTGQGGYTF; J gene: TRBJ1-2; V gene: TRBV6-5; D gene: TRBD1; clone size: -
CDR3 DNA: TGTGCCAGCTCACCACCGTTACCGGGACAGAGCTCCTACGAGCAGTACTTC; CDR3 protein: CASSPPLPGQSSYEQYF; J gene: TRBJ2-7; V gene: TRBV18; D gene: TRBD1; clone size: -
CDR3 DNA: TGTGCCAGCAGGGCCGGGACTAGCGGATACAATGAGCAGTTCTTC; CDR3 protein: CASRAGTSGYNEQFF; J gene: TRBJ2-1; V gene: TRBV6-1; D gene: TRBD2; clone size: -
CDR3 DNA: TGCGCCAGCAGCTTATGGACAGGGAGGGATACACACAATGAGCAGTTCTTC; CDR3 protein: CASSLWTGRDTHNEQFF; J gene: TRBJ2-1; V gene: TRBV5-1; D gene: -; clone size: -
CDR3 DNA: TGTGCCAGCAGATTTGCAGGGGGTGAAGCTTTCTTT; CDR3 protein: CASRFAGGEAFF; J gene: TRBJ1-1; V gene: TRBV7-2; D gene: TRBD1; clone size: -
CDR3 DNA: TGTGCCAGCAGCCCCCCACTAGCGGGGAGGACAGATACGCAGTATTTT; CDR3 protein: CASSPPLAGRTDTQYF; J gene: TRBJ2-3; V gene: TRBV13; D gene: TRBD2; clone size: -
CDR3 DNA: TGTGCCAGCACGGCAGGCTTCCAGCCCCAGCATTTT; CDR3 protein: CASTAGFQPQHF; J gene: TRBJ1-5; V gene: TRBV6-1; D gene: -; clone size: -
CDR3 DNA: TGCGCCAGCAGCTCCCCTCCGGGACAGGGGTCCAACGAGCAGTACTTC; CDR3 protein: CASSSPPGQGSNEQYF; J gene: TRBJ2-7; V gene: TRBV5-1; D gene: TRBD1; clone size: -
CDR3 DNA: TGTGCCTGGAATACATTCCGGGACAGGGAGGGAAACATTCAGTACTTC; CDR3 protein: CAWNTFRDREGNIQYF; J gene: TRBJ2-4; V gene: TRBV30; D gene: TRBD1; clone size: -